The subject of this entry is one TCR beta chain. There is no known antigen for this receptor. One end of the junction varies from germline; a read error may be responsible. Donors were healthy HIV-negative adults with no recently reported acute infections or vaccinations. All donors were Caucasian adults living in Nashville, Tennessee, USA. CD4+ T cells were enriched through magnetic negative selection, after which naive cells were positively selected on CD45RA and the remaining negative fraction served as the memory subset. Blood was obtained by leukapheresis, after which PBMCs were separated by Ficoll-Histopaque density gradient centrifugation and cryopreserved in liquid nitrogen vapor phase. Purity and quantity of every magnetically sorted T cell population were checked by analytical flow cytometry. From each sorted fraction, genomic DNA was isolated and quantified by UV absorbance on a Nanodrop 2000c.

This entry comes from a study of shared clonotypes between healthy human individuals (dated by TCRdb to about 2020). Broadly, across the study: A few men and a couple of women, aged 18 to 49 years, made up the cohort. For each donor, CD4 naive and CD4 memory were each run on three plates, CD8 naive on two plates, and CD8 memory on one plate. Blood TCR repertoires of several healthy adults were deeply sequenced to estimate repertoire size and the extent of clonotype sharing between individuals. To increase sequencing depth and limit assay-specific biases, TCR repertoire library preparation and sequencing were carried out by different laboratories using diverse techniques. Leukapheresis yielded between about 0.94 and 9 billion PBMCs per donor.

The full study reports these points: Compared with non-shared clonotypes, clonotypes shared by all four sorted-subset donors had higher generation probabilities. Because the study included a small number of donors, the genetic and exposure-history diversity represented was limited. Across a few donors, roughly 5.1% of naive CD4, 3% to 4% of naive CD8, under 2.5% of memory CD4, and approximately 0.42% of memory CD8 clonotypes were shared. Only blood was sampled, and tissue TCR repertoires likely differ from those in blood. Estimated clonotype richness was generally larger for naive than for memory subsets. Incomplete sequencing was indicated by rarefaction of sorted-subset datasets, despite the large sequencing depth. Pairwise subsampling indicated that sequencing depth was expected to affect the degree of clonotype sharing among donors.

The CDR3 sequence holds 15 residues, the cysteine and phenylalanine included. This entry keeps only the CDR3 DNA: 45 bases, framed from base 1. Per the germline V gene, MDHEN is the CDR1 and SYDVKM is the CDR2. TCR CDR3 regions were amplified from genomic DNA by multiplex PCR using the deep immunoSEQ assay. Genomic DNA extracted from each cell subset was distributed evenly over all wells of several immunoSEQ 96-well plates, and each plate served as one replicate. For sorted subsets, each replicate PCR was loaded with 200 ng genomic DNA, equivalent to 30,000 or so T cell genomes. The purified libraries were quantified using a Qubit 3.0 fluorometer, sized with a Bioanalyzer 2100, and then quantified again using the KAPA Library Quantification kit. Every immunoSEQ 96-well plate was sequenced on a dedicated single-read 150-cycle Illumina NextSeq 550 flow cell. In the paper's pipeline: The immunoSEQ output contained only junctional sequences without quality scores, so filtering could not match that applied to full-length reads. Sequences were annotated with PyIR, a Python wrapper for IgBLAST v1.9, using IMGT germline references to assign V/J genes and CDR3. Reads were filtered out if the reads had weak V/J assignments (E-value above 1e-6), no CDR3, stop codons, out-of-frame junctions, or ambiguous translated residues. A V3J clonotype was defined by an identical inferred V gene, J gene, and CDR3 amino acid sequence. The percentage overlap between two repertoires was calculated by dividing the number of shared unique clonotypes by the size of the smaller repertoire. Repertoire richness was assessed with RTK rarefaction, the Chao1 estimator, and Recon v2.1 estimates of unobserved clonotypes. For all TCRbeta clonotypes obtained by the gDNA method from four donors, generation probabilities were computed with OLGA. This immuneACCESS table, as held by TCRdb, lists in-frame sequences with V and J called but not all clones. Of the missing ones, under half trace to an unresolved V gene in checked studies; the others have no known cause. V and J calls plus clone size are reproduced from that table; the DNA served to infer D and trimming. This sample comprises around 2.5 million clones, 80% to 95% of them detected only once. The ten top clones hold approximately 0.37% of the sample.

The receptor was isolated from a man younger than 35 in good health. Some clones in this sample may be carry-over from other donors' samples. Sequenced material: naive CD4+ T cells from PBMCs. The cell subset or site label, as the study defines it: CD45RA+ positively selected. The chain is encoded by TRBV28 joined to TRBJ2-4; the D call is tentative, TRBD1 or TRBD2, as each matches 7 bases. In nucleotides, the sequence is TGTGCCACGTTGCCCCCTGGGGGAGGGCCAGCGACAGGGAACTTC. This translates into CATLPPGGGPATGNF.